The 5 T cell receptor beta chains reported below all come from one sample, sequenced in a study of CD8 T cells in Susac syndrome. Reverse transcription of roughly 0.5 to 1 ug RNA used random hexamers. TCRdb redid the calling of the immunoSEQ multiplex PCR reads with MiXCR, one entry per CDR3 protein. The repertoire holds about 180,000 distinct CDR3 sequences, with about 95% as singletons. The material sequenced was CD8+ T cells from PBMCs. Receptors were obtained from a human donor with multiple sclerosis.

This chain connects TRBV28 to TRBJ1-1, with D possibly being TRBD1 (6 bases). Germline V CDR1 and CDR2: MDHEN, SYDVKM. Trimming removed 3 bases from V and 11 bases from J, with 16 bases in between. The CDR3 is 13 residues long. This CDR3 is CASSFEGRRGAFF. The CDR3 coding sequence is TGTGCCAGCAGTTTTGAGGGGCGGAGGGGGGCTTTCTTT.

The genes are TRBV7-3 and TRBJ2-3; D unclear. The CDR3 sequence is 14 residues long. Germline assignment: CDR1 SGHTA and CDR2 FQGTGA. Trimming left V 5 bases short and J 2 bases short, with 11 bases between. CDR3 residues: CASSPLGLTDTQYF. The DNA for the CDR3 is TGTGCCAGCAGCCCGCTGGGCCTCACAGATACGCAGTATTTT.

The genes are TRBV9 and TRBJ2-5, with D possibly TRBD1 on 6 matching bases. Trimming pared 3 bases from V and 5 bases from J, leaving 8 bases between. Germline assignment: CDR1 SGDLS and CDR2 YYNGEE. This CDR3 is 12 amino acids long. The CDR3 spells CASSGGRETQYF. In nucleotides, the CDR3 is TGTGCCAGCAGCGGGGGGCGGGAGACCCAGTACTTC.

CDR3 in DNA: TGTGCCAGCGCCGAGCGGGAGGGATACGAGCAGTACTTC. This gives the protein CASAEREGYEQYF. This chain joins TRBV28 and TRBJ2-7; 10 bases line up with TRBD2. This CDR3 comprises 13 residues. Trimming removed 8 bases from V and 4 bases from J; junction bases left unmatched: 5. The V gene's germline CDR1 is MDHEN and CDR2 SYDVKM.

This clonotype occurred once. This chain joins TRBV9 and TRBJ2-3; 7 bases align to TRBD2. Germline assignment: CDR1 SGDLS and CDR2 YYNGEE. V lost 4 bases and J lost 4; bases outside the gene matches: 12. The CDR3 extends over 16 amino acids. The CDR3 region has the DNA TGTGCCAGCAGCCTCCAGGCGGGAGTGGGGGCAGATACGCAGTATTTT. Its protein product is CASSLQAGVGADTQYF.